This section outlines one TCR beta chain sequence together with its context. This sample was taken from a study of early T cells in non-severe SARS-CoV-2 infection. CDR3 length equals 14 residues. Germline V gene data show CDR1 as SGHRS and CDR2 as YFSETQ. V shed 3 bases and J 1 base; nucleotides not matched to a gene: 3. In TCRdb, the 5' RACE reads were re-called with MiXCR into one record per CDR3 protein. Among 70,000 to 85,000 distinct CDR3 sequences listed, roughly 12% were seen once. The rearrangement uses TRBV5-1 and TRBJ2-7; 8 bases align to TRBD2. The sequence was collected from an adult who was a healthcare worker with PCR-confirmed SARS-CoV-2 infection or an uninfected control (not recorded which). The sequenced sample consisted of whole blood. The CDR3, as DNA: TGCGCCAGCAGCTCTACGGGAGGGTCCTACGAGCAGTACTTC. It codes for CASSSTGGSYEQYF.